This T cell receptor (beta chain) is drawn from a study of graft-versus-host responses after intestinal transplantation. Findings and limits, study-wide: Recipient marrow held GvH clones, some first seen in ileum or blood.

With 7 bases clipped from V and 4 bases from J, the junction kept 6 bases outside the gene matches. The CDR3 loop spans 14 amino acids. Germline V CDR1 and CDR2: ENHRY, SYGVKD. A word on this clone: Its specificity is not known.

Profiled with immunoSEQ multiplex PCR; TCRdb holds only in-frame clones, not every one. The data contain about 64,000 clones, around nine tenths of them seen just once; the ten biggest clones take up 1.7%. The sequenced sample was unstimulated CD8+ T cells sorted from spleen or lymph node cells, obtained before transplant. The sequence derives from a human donor who was the organ donor for an intestinal transplant. This rearrangement joins TRBV10-3 to TRBJ2-7, with 11 bases lining up with TRBD2. The CDR3 DNA sequence: TGTGCCATCAAGGAAACTAGCGGGAGTTACGAGCAGTACTTC. As protein: CAIKETSGSYEQYF.